The 22 T cell receptor beta chains listed next were all sequenced from one sample in a study of cytomegalovirus exposure and HLA in healthy donors. The PCR employed 60 Vbeta primers together with 13 Jbeta primers. TCRdb's table, derived via immunoSEQ multiplex PCR, lists solely in-frame clones and lacks some. The profile shows 100,000 or so clones, roughly 88% of them singletons. The sample was PBMCs. These receptors were obtained from a woman younger than 30 in good health and CMV-seronegative.

This clone has just a few counts. The V gene is TRBV7-3, the J gene TRBJ1-1, with D maybe TRBD1 (5 bases). Germline CDR1 and CDR2: SGHTA and FQGTGA. V shed 3 bases and J shed 1 base, with 6 bases lying between them. The CDR3 loop spans 13 amino acids. The CDR3 DNA sequence: TGTGCCAGCAGCTTCGGGGGGAACACTGAAGCTTTCTTT. The encoded protein is CASSFGGNTEAFF.

This chain connects TRBV5-5 to TRBJ2-7; D perhaps matches TRBD2 (5 bases). The CDR3 consists of 18 residues. Germline CDR1 is SGHKS and CDR2 is YYEKEE (reference sequence). V dropped 5 bases and J dropped 3 bases, with 27 bases sitting between them. CDR3 nucleotides: TGTGCCAGCAGTCTTGTGGAAACTAGACGCCTTTTGAGCTACGAGCAGTACTTC. Amino acids: CASSLVETRRLLSYEQYF.

This clone occurred a few times. The chain is built from TRBV4-1 and TRBJ1-1; D may be TRBD1 (5 bases). The CDR3 spans 13 residues. From germline, CDR1 is MGHRA and CDR2 YSYEKL. V was shortened by 0 bases and J by 11 bases, with 13 bases between the two germline ends. The CDR3 protein is CASSQDVRDLAFF. DNA of the CDR3: TGCGCCAGCAGCCAAGATGTCAGGGATTTGGCTTTCTTT.

V gene TRBV11-3 combines with J gene TRBJ2-1, with D uncertain. Trimming took 6 bases from V and 9 from J, leaving 15 bases between them. Germline CDR1 SGHNT, CDR2 YENEEA. This CDR3 region has 13 residues. The CDR3 region has the DNA TGTGCCAGCAGTAGCCGAGACCCCAGTGAGCAGTTCTTC. Its translation: CASSSRDPSEQFF.

This clone was found a few times. This rearrangement joins TRBV28 to TRBJ1-5; D is ambiguous. V lost 2 bases to trimming and J lost 6 bases, with 11 bases between them. The CDR3 spans 14 residues. The germline CDR1 and CDR2 sequences are MDHEN and SYDVKM. As DNA, the CDR3 is TGTGCCAGCAGTTTAATCACCGGTAGTCAGCCCCAGCATTTT. Translation gives CASSLITGSQPQHF. The complete variable domain, with remaining parts taken from reference TRBV28 and TRBJ1-5, reads DVKVTQSSRYLVKRTGEKVFLECVQDMDHENMFWYRQDPGLGLRLIYFSYDVKMKEKGDIPEGYSVSREKKERFSLILESASTNQTSMYLCASSLITGSQPQHFGDGTRLSIL.

This rearrangement joins TRBV5-6 to TRBJ2-5, with TRBD2 matching 7 bases. V lost 0 bases, J lost 0 bases, and 11 bases stayed unmatched. Germline values: CDR1 SGHDT, CDR2 YYEEEE. The CDR3 loop spans 18 amino acids. CDR3 in amino acids: CASSLVRDYHWYQETQYF. The CDR3 DNA follows: TGTGCCAGCAGCTTGGTTAGGGACTATCATTGGTACCAAGAGACCCAGTACTTC.

The chain recombines TRBV7-2 with TRBJ1-1; D is perhaps TRBD1 (5 bases). V was cut by 0 bases and J by 4 bases, with 12 bases left in between. Germline V gene sequence: CDR1 SGHTA, CDR2 FQGNSA. There are 15 residues in the CDR3. CDR3 region: CASSLARAVSTEAFF. In nucleotides, the CDR3 is TGTGCCAGCAGCTTAGCCAGGGCGGTTAGCACTGAAGCTTTCTTT.

This CDR3 reads CASSIETSGLAKNIQYF. The CDR3 DNA sequence: TGTGCCAGTAGTATAGAGACTAGCGGACTAGCCAAAAACATTCAGTACTTC. The chain carries TRBV19 and TRBJ2-4, with 9 bases identical to TRBD2. The CDR3 consists of 17 residues. CDR1 is LNHDA, CDR2 SQIVND, per germline (reference sequence). Trimming removed 0 bases from V and 0 bases from J; junction bases left unmatched: 3.

The J gene is TRBJ2-2, the V gene TRBV7-7; D is unclear. V was pared by 0 bases and J by 6 bases, with 5 bases between. CDR1 is SSHAT and CDR2 is FNYEAQ in the germline V gene (reference sequence). This CDR3 comprises 13 residues. CDR3 nucleotides: TGTGCCAGCAGCTTAGCACATGCCGGGGAGCTGTTTTTT. This gives the protein CASSLAHAGELFF. The whole variable domain, remainder taken from reference TRBV7-7 and TRBJ2-2, is GAGVSQSPRYKVTKRGQDVTLRCDPISSHATLYWYQQALGQGPEFLTYFNYEAQPDKSGLPSDRFSAERPEGSISTLTIQRTEQRDSAMYRCASSLAHAGELFFGEGSRLTVL.

The genes are TRBV7-9 and TRBJ2-7; D may be TRBD1 (5 bases). The germline gives CDR1 SEHNR, CDR2 FQNEAQ (reference sequence). This CDR3 is built from 15 residues. Between the trimmed V and J ends, which lost 4 bases and 0 bases, there was a span of 13 bases. DNA for the CDR3: TGTGCCAGCAGCTCCTCGACAGACCCCTCCTACGAGCAGTACTTC. Amino acids: CASSSSTDPSYEQYF.

The CDR3, as DNA: TGTGCCAGCAGCTACGTCCCGGGACAGGGAAGATCACCCCTCCACTTT. It encodes CASSYVPGQGRSPLHF. The chain uses TRBV7-9 and TRBJ1-6; 9 bases are a match to TRBD1. Trimming cost V 4 bases and J 10 bases; bases outside gene matches: 11. The CDR3 is 16 amino acids. In germline, CDR1 is SEHNR, CDR2 FQNEAQ (reference sequence).

This clone was seen more than once but under ten times. The chain is built from TRBV2 and TRBJ2-5; 7 bases line up with TRBD1. J was trimmed by 5 bases and V by 8 bases; bases with no gene match: 5. Per the germline V gene, CDR1 is SNHLY and CDR2 is FYNNEI. The CDR3 sequence is 12 residues long. The chain's CDR3 is CASGQVRETQYF. Here the CDR3 DNA reads TGTGCCAGCGGACAGGTTAGGGAGACCCAGTACTTC.

V usage is TRBV4-3 and J usage is TRBJ1-3; tentatively, D is TRBD1 (5 bases). Trimming removed 4 bases from V and 3 bases from J, with 13 bases in between. CDR3 size: 15 residues. Germline CDR1 and CDR2: LGHNA and YSLEER. This CDR3 is CASSPQGGHGNTIYF. The CDR3 DNA reads as TGCGCCAGCAGCCCCCAGGGTGGTCATGGAAACACCATATATTTT.

This clone was recorded once. This sequence joins TRBV2 and TRBJ1-4, with D perhaps matching TRBD1 (6 bases). Trimming removed 6 bases at V and 15 bases at J, with 20 bases between. Germline values: CDR1 SNHLY, CDR2 FYNNEI. The CDR3 has 13 residues. The CDR3 region is CASSPNRVQNVFF. CDR3 coding DNA: TGTGCCAGCAGCCCTAACAGGGTACAAAATGTGTTTTTT.

V and J are TRBV28 and TRBJ1-6; 11 bases line up with TRBD1. V dropped 5 bases and J dropped 4; count of bases not matched to a gene: 13. The germline CDR1 and CDR2 sequences are MDHEN and SYDVKM. This CDR3 spans 19 amino acids. CDR3 DNA sequence: TGTGCCAGCAGTCCAACAAAAAACCGGGACAGGGGGTATAATTCACCCCTCCACTTT. It encodes CASSPTKNRDRGYNSPLHF.

The chain links TRBV28 to TRBJ1-5; 8 bases map to TRBD1. CDR1 and CDR2 from the germline V gene are MDHEN and SYDVKM. The CDR3 totals 15 residues. V lost 6 bases and J lost 7; bases outside the gene matches: 11. The chain's CDR3 is CASRVEDRVQQPQHF. The CDR3 bases are TGTGCCAGCAGGGTAGAGGACAGGGTACAACAGCCCCAGCATTTT.

This clone was picked up one time. The V and J genes are TRBV11-2 and TRBJ2-7; tentatively, D is TRBD2 (6 bases). This CDR3 is 12 amino acids long. Germline CDR1 and CDR2: SGHAT and FQNNGV. V lost 8 bases and J lost 0, with 8 bases in between. Here the CDR3 reads CASWRGSYEQYF. The CDR3 coding sequence is TGTGCCAGCTGGAGGGGCTCCTACGAGCAGTACTTC.

The chain is built from TRBV21-1 and TRBJ2-7; the DNA was not compared with TRBD1, the D call given in the table. TRBV21-1 counts as a pseudogene. This CDR3 contains 14 residues. Here the CDR3 reads CASSKGFRGHEQYF. CDR3 nucleotides: TGTGCCAGCAGCAAAGGTTTCAGGGGGCACGAGCAGTACTTC.

This chain connects TRBV5-4 to TRBJ1-4, with TRBD1 as a possible D gene (5 bases). In germline, CDR1 is SGHNT, CDR2 YYREEE (reference sequence). V was shortened by 3 bases and J by 4 bases, with 13 bases between the two germline ends. This CDR3 is built from 15 residues. For the CDR3, the DNA is TGTGCCAGCAGCTGGGATGGGGCCGTTAATGAAAAACTGTTTTTT. Encoded protein: CASSWDGAVNEKLFF.

The CDR3 DNA reads TGTGCCAGCAGCCTCGACTCAGCGGGAGATACGCAGTATTTT. This sequence encodes CASSLDSAGDTQYF. V and J are TRBV11-3 and TRBJ2-3; weak D call: TRBD2 (6 bases). Trimming cost V 5 bases and J 5 bases, with 14 bases left between them. The CDR3 is made up of 14 amino acids. CDR1 is SGHNT and CDR2 is YENEEA in the germline V gene.

This clone was counted once. The chain joins TRBV1 to TRBJ1-5; the table gives TRBD1 as D, unverified against the DNA. TRBV1 is marked as a pseudogene. The CDR3 loop spans 16 amino acids. CDR3 protein: CTSSPRQKLSNQPQHF. In DNA form, the CDR3 reads TGCACCAGCAGCCCTCGACAGAAATTGTCTAATCAGCCCCAGCATTTT.

J is TRBJ1-2 and V is TRBV27, with 7 bases fitting TRBD1. With V trimmed by 6 bases and J by 3 bases, 7 bases remained unmatched. Germline V lookup: CDR1 MNHEY, CDR2 SMNVEV (reference sequence). The CDR3 runs to 14 residues. CDR3 in amino acids: CASSWATGDYGYTF. The CDR3 nucleotides read TGTGCCAGCAGCTGGGCAACAGGGGACTATGGCTACACCTTC.